The source of this TCR beta chain is a study of T cell repertoires in cytomegalovirus infection (dated by TCRdb to the late 2010s). Regarding the study in general: Peptide stimulations targeted recently identified HLA-C-restricted CMV epitopes, whose presentation resists viral immunomodulation, together with well-studied HLA-B-restricted epitopes. Donor HLA type was relevant to the analysis, because carriage of CMV infection together with the matching HLA type was indicated by public TCR beta signatures. Here is what the overall study found, with its caveats: In the ex vivo response, HLA-C-restricted CMV-specific TCR beta clonotypes were dominant, and in two of eight donors the single most frequent clonotype came from this HLA-C-restricted group. In both this cohort and an independent roughly 400-donor cohort, the cumulative frequency of public TCR beta family members distinguished carriers of CMV infection plus the relevant HLA type.

On this clonotype itself: Its antigen remains unidentified. Base qualities are not recorded, but no much larger clone differs from it by a single base.

The reads were generated on an Illumina HiSeq 1500. TCRdb applied fastp at Q25 and MiXCR to the public reads, then kept only in-frame beta chains. Rows are combined by CDR3 protein, so each entry shows the most common genes and DNA. This sample has some 200,000 distinct CDR3 sequences in its table, and around 35% of those were observed once. The leading ten clones occupy 55% to 70% of the sample. The treatment or condition label here, explained by the study, means: in vitro stimulation with specific CMV peptide epitopes to enrich CMV-specific T cells. The germline V end is reduced by 3 bases and the J end by 2 bases; junction bases left unmatched: 5. CDR1 and CDR2 are read off the germline V gene (reference sequence) as SEHNR and FQNEAQ. Inclusive of the bounding cysteine and phenylalanine, the CDR3 is 16 residues long. Only CDR3 DNA remains: 48 bases, in frame from the first base.

This chain joins TRBV7-9 to TRBJ2-2; 8 bases in the junction line up with TRBD2. The source was CD8+ T cells from cultured PBMCs, collected from culture after CMV antigen stimulation. The receptor's source is a human donor in good health (CMV status not recorded). Some clones in this sample may be carry-over from other donors' samples. The CDR3 region reads CASSFTSGSNTGELFF. The DNA sequence follows: TGTGCCAGCAGCTTTACCAGCGGGAGTAACACCGGGGAGCTGTTTTTT.